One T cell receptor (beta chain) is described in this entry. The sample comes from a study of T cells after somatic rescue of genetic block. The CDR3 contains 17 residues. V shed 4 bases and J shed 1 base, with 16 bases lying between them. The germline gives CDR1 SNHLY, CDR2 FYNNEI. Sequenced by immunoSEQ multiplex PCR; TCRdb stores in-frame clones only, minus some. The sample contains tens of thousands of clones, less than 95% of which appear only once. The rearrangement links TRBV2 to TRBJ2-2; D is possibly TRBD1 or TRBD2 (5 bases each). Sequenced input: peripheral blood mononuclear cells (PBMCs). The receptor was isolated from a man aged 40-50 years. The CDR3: CASSGGNTVENTGELFF. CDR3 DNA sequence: TGTGCCAGCAGTGGGGGGAATACGGTAGAGAACACCGGGGAGCTGTTTTTT.